A single sample is the source of the 3 T cell receptor beta chains below, sequenced in a study of cytomegalovirus exposure and HLA in healthy donors (dated by TCRdb to 2015 to 2018). Library generation was performed with the immunoSEQ multiplex PCR assay. For the multiplex PCR, a mixture combining 60 forward primers for TCR Vbeta segments and 13 reverse primers for TCR Jbeta segments was used. TCRdb re-hosts the immuneACCESS table, in-frame sequences only. Its copies lack some clones; in the studies checked, an unresolved V gene accounts for under half of them, and the cause for the rest is not known. This sample gives hundreds of thousands of clones in total; 80% to 90% of them show up just once. The ten top clones hold approximately 2.9% of the sample. Source material: PBMCs. Receptors originate from a man aged 25-45 years in good health and CMV-seronegative.

This chain joins TRBV5-1 and TRBJ1-3; TRBD1 is a possible D gene (6 bases). The CDR3 is 16 amino acids. Trimming removed 4 bases at V and 2 bases at J, with 16 bases between. The germline CDR1 and CDR2 sequences are SGHRS and YFSETQ. CDR3 nucleotide sequence: TGCGCCAGCAGCGGGTCCCACAGGGCGACTGGAAACACCATATATTTT. Protein product: CASSGSHRATGNTIYF.

This chain joins TRBV15 and TRBJ1-2; 7 bases agree with TRBD1. This CDR3 has 14 amino acids. The trim removed 8 bases at V and 0 bases at J, leaving 6 bases unmatched. In germline, CDR1 is LNHNV, CDR2 YYDKDF (reference sequence). CDR3 sequence reads: CATGRQGTNYGYTF. The CDR3 DNA reads as TGTGCCACCGGACGACAGGGAACTAACTATGGCTACACCTTC.

V gene TRBV19 combines with J gene TRBJ1-1, with no clear D. The V end lost 5 bases, the J end lost 3 bases, and 10 bases lay between the germline ends. Per the germline V gene, CDR1 is LNHDA and CDR2 is SQIVND (reference sequence). This CDR3 region has 13 residues. The DNA for the CDR3 is TGTGCCAGTAGTGAGAGTTTGGACACTGAAGCTTTCTTT. This sequence encodes CASSESLDTEAFF.